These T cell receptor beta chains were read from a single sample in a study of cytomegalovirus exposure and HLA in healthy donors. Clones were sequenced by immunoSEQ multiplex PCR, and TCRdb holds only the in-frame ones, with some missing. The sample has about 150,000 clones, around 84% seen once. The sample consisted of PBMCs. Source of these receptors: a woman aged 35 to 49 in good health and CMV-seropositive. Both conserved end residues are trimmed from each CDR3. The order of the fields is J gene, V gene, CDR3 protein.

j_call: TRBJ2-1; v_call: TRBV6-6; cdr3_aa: ASRGREQNNEQF
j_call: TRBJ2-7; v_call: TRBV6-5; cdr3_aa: ASSYGGEAVYEQY
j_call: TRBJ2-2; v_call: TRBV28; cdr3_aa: ASSSPPTSGRIGGELF
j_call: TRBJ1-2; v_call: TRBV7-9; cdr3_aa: ASSLSGILKA
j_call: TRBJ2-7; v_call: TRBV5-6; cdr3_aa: ASSDGGGYEQY
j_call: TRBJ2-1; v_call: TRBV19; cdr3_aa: ASKGGTSGRSYNEQF
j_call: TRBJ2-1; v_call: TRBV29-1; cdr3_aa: SAFDRDQQF
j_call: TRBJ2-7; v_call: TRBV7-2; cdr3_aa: ASSSWTSSYEQY
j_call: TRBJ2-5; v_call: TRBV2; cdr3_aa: ASKVEETQY
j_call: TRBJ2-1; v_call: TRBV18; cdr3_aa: ASSPRESSYNEQF
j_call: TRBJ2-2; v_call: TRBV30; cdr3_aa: AWSDRLVSTGELF
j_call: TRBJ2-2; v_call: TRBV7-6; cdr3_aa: ASSPGLGSTGELF
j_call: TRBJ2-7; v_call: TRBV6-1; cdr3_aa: ASSEIRQASTYEQY
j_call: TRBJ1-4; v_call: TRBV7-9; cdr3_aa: ASSLGVGSNEKLF
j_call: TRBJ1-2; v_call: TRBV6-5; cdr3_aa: ASSMTGYGYT
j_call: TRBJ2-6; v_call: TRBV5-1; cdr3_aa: ASSPTRTGSSGANVLT
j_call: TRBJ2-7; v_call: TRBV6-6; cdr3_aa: ASSYKTAYEQY
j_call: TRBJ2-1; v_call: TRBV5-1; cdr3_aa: ASRGAGSYHNEQF
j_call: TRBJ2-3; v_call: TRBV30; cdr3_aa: AWNEGAEDTQY
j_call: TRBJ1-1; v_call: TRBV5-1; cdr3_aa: ASSPLRGDTEAF
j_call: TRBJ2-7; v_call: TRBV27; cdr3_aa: ASSLQGADYEQY
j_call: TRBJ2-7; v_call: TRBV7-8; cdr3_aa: ASSQTDRGSYEQY
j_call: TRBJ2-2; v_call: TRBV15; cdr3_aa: ATSTSRTSGYNTGELF
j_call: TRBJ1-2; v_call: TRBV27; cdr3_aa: ASSFTGTGRNYGYT
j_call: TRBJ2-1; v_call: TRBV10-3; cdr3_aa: ASNNGNEQF
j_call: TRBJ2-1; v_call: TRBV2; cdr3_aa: ASASGPSSYNEQF
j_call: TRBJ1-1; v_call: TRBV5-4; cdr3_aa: ASSLEIGGRYEAF